These 23 T cell receptor beta chains came from one sample sequenced in a study of cytomegalovirus exposure and HLA in healthy donors. The PCR contained 60 Vbeta and 13 Jbeta primers. Measured with immunoSEQ multiplex PCR; TCRdb has only the in-frame clones, and not every one. The table lists under 200,000 clones, around three quarters of them singletons. The sample consisted of PBMCs. The receptors were gathered from a woman between 40 and 50 years old in good health and CMV-seronegative.

A few counts support this clone. CDR3: CASSLMGRGRGQPQHF. CDR3 DNA: TGTGCCAGCAGTTTAATGGGACGGGGAAGGGGGCAGCCCCAGCATTTT. The chain has TRBV27 and TRBJ1-5; TRBD1 is a possible D gene (6 bases). The CDR3 spans 16 residues. The V and J ends lost 2 bases and 7 bases respectively, with 18 bases between them. Germline-derived CDR1 and CDR2 are MNHEY and SMNVEV (reference sequence).

This clone was counted a single time. The rearrangement links TRBV12-5 to TRBJ2-5; 10 bases align to TRBD1. The CDR3 runs to 16 residues. The V and J ends lost 1 base and 4 bases, in that order; junction bases with no gene match: 6. Germline values: CDR1 LGHNT, CDR2 FRNRAP. The CDR3 spells CASGLAGTGEGETQYF. For the CDR3, the DNA is TGTGCTAGTGGTTTGGCCGGGACAGGGGAAGGAGAGACCCAGTACTTC.

The V and J genes are TRBV28 and TRBJ1-4; D possibly corresponds to TRBD1 (5 bases). Germline V gives CDR1 MDHEN, CDR2 SYDVKM. Trimming pared 5 bases from V and 8 bases from J, leaving 9 bases between. This CDR3 has 12 amino acids. The CDR3 loop reads CASSQGWEKLFF. CDR3 bases: TGTGCCAGCAGTCAGGGTTGGGAAAAACTGTTTTTT. The entire variable domain, with the rest obtained from reference TRBV28 and TRBJ1-4, is as follows: DVKVTQSSRYLVKRTGEKVFLECVQDMDHENMFWYRQDPGLGLRLIYFSYDVKMKEKGDIPEGYSVSREKKERFSLILESASTNQTSMYLCASSQGWEKLFFGSGTQLSVL.

The V call is TRBV13, the J call TRBJ2-3, with 10 bases lining up with TRBD2. This CDR3 spans 18 amino acids. V dropped 4 bases and J dropped 2; count of bases not matched to a gene: 12. From germline, CDR1 is PRHDT and CDR2 FYEKMQ (reference sequence). Here the CDR3 reads CASSSSSSGGFLTDTQYF. CDR3 DNA sequence: TGTGCCAGCAGCTCCTCCTCTAGCGGGGGTTTCCTCACAGATACGCAGTATTTT. Full variable domain (outside the CDR3, taken from reference TRBV13 and TRBJ2-3): AAGVIQSPRHLIKEKRETATLKCYPIPRHDTVYWYQQGPGQDPQFLISFYEKMQSDKGSIPDRFSAQQFSDYHSELNMSSLELGDSALYFCASSSSSSGGFLTDTQYFGPGTRLTVL.

The sample holds a few counts of this clone. The chain joins TRBV9 to TRBJ1-6; 10 bases match TRBD1. The CDR3 totals 14 residues. Germline CDR1 SGDLS, CDR2 YYNGEE. The junction had 4 bases not matched to a gene; V was cut back by 3 bases and J by 10 bases. CDR3 sequence (DNA): TGTGCCAGCAGCGCCGGACAGGGGGGGTCACCCCTCCACTTT. Amino acid sequence: CASSAGQGGSPLHF.

The rearrangement joins TRBV6-1 to TRBJ2-5; 7 bases match TRBD2. Trimming at V came to 4 bases and at J to 5 bases, leaving 10 bases not matched to a gene. CDR1 is MNHNS and CDR2 is SASEGT in the germline V gene. The CDR3 sequence is 15 residues long. The CDR3 region has the DNA TGTGCCAGCAGTGGTCTAGGTACCGGGGGGGAGACCCAGTACTTC. This sequence encodes CASSGLGTGGETQYF.

Comment on this clone: Mismatch with germline at one junction end may stem from a read error. The V gene is TRBV7-9, the J gene TRBJ1-1; D possibly corresponds to TRBD1 (5 bases). The CDR3 extends over 15 amino acids. Germline CDR1 SEHNR, CDR2 FQNEAQ (reference sequence). The chain's CDR3 is CSSSLGGPVAAEAFF. CDR3 bases: TGTTCCAGCAGCTTGGGGGGTCCGGTTGCCGCCGAAGCTTTCTTT.

The chain has TRBV7-9 and TRBJ1-6; D unresolved. The CDR3 length is 15 residues. Per the germline V gene, CDR1 is SEHNR and CDR2 is FQNEAQ (reference sequence). V gave up 2 bases and J gave up 10 bases, with 15 bases separating them. The CDR3 sequence: CASSLPTPGGSPLHF. The DNA of the CDR3 is TGTGCCAGCAGCTTACCCACGCCAGGTGGATCACCCCTCCACTTT.

The genes are TRBV6-5 and TRBJ1-2, with TRBD1 matching 7 bases. The CDR3 contains 15 residues. The junction had 8 bases not matched to a gene; V was cut back by 1 base and J by 6 bases. In germline, CDR1 is MNHEY, CDR2 SVGAGI. The CDR3 protein is CASSYFRTGVDGYTF. As DNA, the CDR3 is TGTGCCAGCAGTTACTTCAGAACAGGGGTGGATGGCTACACCTTC.

This chain joins TRBV2 and TRBJ1-1; D perhaps matches TRBD1 (5 bases). The CDR3 spans 11 residues. In germline, CDR1 is SNHLY, CDR2 FYNNEI. V shed 7 bases and J shed 11 bases, with 14 bases lying between them. The CDR3 DNA follows: TGTGCCAGCAACGCGGGACGCGGGGCTTTCTTT. It specifies CASNAGRGAFF.

This chain connects TRBV5-1 to TRBJ2-5; D perhaps matches TRBD2 (5 bases). The J call is uncertain, as TRBJ2-7 better fits the DNA end. Germline assignment: CDR1 SGHRS and CDR2 YFSETQ. The CDR3 loop spans 16 amino acids. Written as DNA, the CDR3 is TGCGCCAGCAGCTTGAGACCTCGGGATAGCCCCCACGAGCAGTACTTC. It is translated as CASSLRPRDSPHEQYF.

There are a few counts of this clone. In DNA form, the CDR3 reads TGTGCCAGCTCCAGGGGTAGGACTAGCGGGTACAATGAGCAGTTCTTC. It is translated as CASSRGRTSGYNEQFF. The genes are TRBV6-6 and TRBJ2-1; 11 positions match TRBD2. The germline V gene encodes CDR1 MNHNY and CDR2 SVGAGI (reference sequence). The CDR3 extends over 16 amino acids. V gave up 8 bases and J gave up 4 bases; unmatched junction bases: 10.

The chain has TRBV5-1 and TRBJ2-7, with TRBD2 matching 12 bases. The CDR3 spans 15 residues. Trimming at V came to 4 bases and at J to 0 bases, leaving 2 bases not matched to a gene. The germline V gene has CDR1 SGHRS and CDR2 YFSETQ. The CDR3 is CASSLAGGISYEQYF. CDR3 in DNA: TGCGCCAGCAGCCTAGCGGGGGGGATCTCCTACGAGCAGTACTTC. Looking up the rest from reference TRBV5-1 and TRBJ2-7 gives the full variable domain: KAGVTQTPRYLIKTRGQQVTLSCSPISGHRSVSWYQQTPGQGLQFLFEYFSETQRNKGNFPGRFSGRQFSNSRSEMNVSTLELGDSALYLCASSLAGGISYEQYFGPGTRLTVT.

The chain carries TRBV7-2 and TRBJ2-3; the D gene is possibly TRBD2 (6 bases). Trimming took off 4 bases at V and 2 bases at J, with 16 bases between the two ends. This CDR3 has 16 amino acids. Germline values: CDR1 SGHTA, CDR2 FQGNSA. CDR3 coding DNA: TGTGCCAGCAGCTCTAGGCCTCAGGGACTCACAGATACGCAGTATTTT. This gives the protein CASSSRPQGLTDTQYF.

This clone was seen more than once but under ten times. The chain recombines TRBV29-1 with TRBJ2-7; D is perhaps TRBD2 (6 bases). CDR1 is SQVTM and CDR2 is ANQGSEA in the germline V gene. Trimming took 3 bases from V and 5 from J, leaving 20 bases between them. The CDR3 loop spans 15 amino acids. The CDR3 DNA is TGCAGCGTTGAGGAGAGCGGTCTCCAGCGGGACGAGCAGTACTTC. As protein: CSVEESGLQRDEQYF.

CDR3 sequence: CASSLQRQANTEAFF. The CDR3 DNA follows: TGCGCCAGCAGCCTCCAACGACAGGCGAACACTGAAGCTTTCTTT. V gene TRBV5-1 combines with J gene TRBJ1-1; the D gene is possibly TRBD1 (6 bases). V lost 4 bases and J lost 1, with 14 bases in between. CDR3 length: 15 amino acids. Germline V gene sequence: CDR1 SGHRS, CDR2 YFSETQ. The full variable domain, with the rest looked up from reference TRBV5-1 and TRBJ1-1, is KAGVTQTPRYLIKTRGQQVTLSCSPISGHRSVSWYQQTPGQGLQFLFEYFSETQRNKGNFPGRFSGRQFSNSRSEMNVSTLELGDSALYLCASSLQRQANTEAFFGQGTRLTVV.

The genes are TRBV9 and TRBJ2-1; possibly TRBD2 for D (6 bases). The CDR3 runs to 14 residues. Per the germline V gene, CDR1 is SGDLS and CDR2 is YYNGEE. V lost 1 base to trimming and J lost 5 bases, with 10 bases between them. DNA of the CDR3: TGTGCCAGCAGCGTACGGGGGTCAAACAATGAGCAGTTCTTC. It specifies CASSVRGSNNEQFF.

The rearrangement links TRBV2 to TRBJ1-2; D unclear. The CDR3 consists of 13 residues. The germline V gene has CDR1 SNHLY and CDR2 FYNNEI. The V end was cut by 2 bases, the J end by 7 bases, with 11 bases between. The DNA for the CDR3 is TGTGCCAGCAGTGAATATGGTAACAGTGGCTACACCTTC. Translation gives CASSEYGNSGYTF.

Only one count was recorded for this clone. The chain has TRBV4-1 and TRBJ2-1, with a weak D call TRBD1 (6 bases). The CDR3 is made up of 11 amino acids. Germline V CDR1 and CDR2: MGHRA, YSYEKL. Trimming pared 7 bases from V and 8 bases from J, leaving 9 bases between. CDR3 loop: CASTGVYEQFF. In nucleotides, the CDR3 is TGCGCCAGCACAGGGGTCTATGAGCAGTTCTTC.

There are a few counts of this clone. The CDR3 coding sequence is TGCGCCAGCAGCCAACCTAACAGGGTCCCTCAGCCCCAGCATTTT. Encoded protein: CASSQPNRVPQPQHF. V and J are TRBV4-1 and TRBJ1-5; D is possibly TRBD1 (6 bases). The CDR3 has 15 residues. The ends were cut back, 2 bases at V and 6 bases at J, with 14 bases in the middle. Germline lookup yields CDR1 MGHRA and CDR2 YSYEKL.

This chain connects TRBV28 to TRBJ1-2; a possible D gene is TRBD1 (6 bases). Between the trimmed V and J ends, which lost 3 bases and 14 bases, there was a span of 19 bases. This CDR3 contains 13 residues. The germline CDR1 and CDR2 sequences are MDHEN and SYDVKM. CDR3 nucleotides: TGTGCCAGCAGTTTGCAGGGGAACGGGCTTTGGACCTTC. It encodes CASSLQGNGLWTF.

This clone was detected a few times. Other DNA variants within this sample encode the same CDR3. This sequence joins TRBV28 and TRBJ1-2, with 11 bases lining up with TRBD1. V lost 2 bases, J lost 5 bases, and 1 base stayed unmatched. This CDR3 comprises 14 residues. The germline CDR1 and CDR2 sequences are MDHEN and SYDVKM. CDR3 in amino acids: CASSLGDRGYGYTF. In DNA form, the CDR3 reads TGTGCCAGCAGTTTAGGGGACAGGGGGTATGGCTACACCTTC.

This chain links TRBV11-2 with TRBJ1-2; tentatively, D is TRBD1 (6 bases). The germline V and J ends were trimmed by 8 bases and 8 bases, with 21 bases remaining between them. The CDR3 is 14 amino acids. Germline CDR1 reads SGHAT; CDR2 reads FQNNGV. CDR3 nucleotide sequence: TGTGCCAGCGGACGGCGGGGGGGCGGTGGGGGCTACACCTTC. Amino acid sequence: CASGRRGGGGGYTF. Full variable domain (remainder filled in from reference TRBV11-2 and TRBJ1-2): EAGVAQSPRYKIIEKRQSVAFWCNPISGHATLYWYQQILGQGPKLLIQFQNNGVVDDSQLPKDRFSAERLKGVDSTLKIQPAKLEDSAVYLCASGRRGGGGGYTFGSGTRLTVV.